These T cell receptor beta chains were read from a single sample in a study of regulatory T cells in long-lasting Graves disease. TCRdb re-called the multiplex PCR reads with MiXCR, one entry per CDR3 protein. The sample lists 350,000 to 500,000 distinct CDR3 sequences; roughly a fifth were seen once. The sequenced sample was peripheral blood mononuclear cells (PBMCs), obtained when the disease was refractory, from a patient treated with antithyroid drugs. The receptor source for this set is a female donor with Graves disease. The CDR3 runs from the conserved cysteine through the conserved F or W. A D gene is named only where the DNA matches it firmly. For some rows the clone size is stated as once, few or many, or as a class when expanded; others skip it.

v_gene: TRBV6-1; d_gene: NA; j_gene: TRBJ1-4; abundance: few; CDR3nt: TGTGCCAGCAAGACGACCTCTGCAACTAATGAAAAACTGTTTTTT; CDR3aa: CASKTTSATNEKLFF
v_gene: TRBV7-9; d_gene: TRBD2; j_gene: TRBJ2-5; abundance: many; CDR3nt: TGTGCCAGCAGCCCGAACACGAAAGGACTAGCGGGACGGGGAGAGACCCAGTACTTC; CDR3aa: CASSPNTKGLAGRGETQYF
v_gene: TRBV28; d_gene: NA; j_gene: TRBJ1-5; abundance: many; CDR3nt: TGTGCCAGCAGTTTAGTGATAGGCAATCAGCCCCAGCATTTT; CDR3aa: CASSLVIGNQPQHF
v_gene: TRBV28; d_gene: NA; j_gene: TRBJ2-5; abundance: many; CDR3nt: TGTGCCAGCAGCCAACAAGAGACCCAGTACTTC; CDR3aa: CASSQQETQYF
v_gene: TRBV27; d_gene: NA; j_gene: TRBJ2-6; abundance: NA; CDR3nt: TGTGCCAGCAGTCCCCTCCCCGCTGGGGCCAACGTCCTGACTTTC; CDR3aa: CASSPLPAGANVLTF
v_gene: TRBV2; d_gene: TRBD2; j_gene: TRBJ2-7; abundance: many; CDR3nt: TGTGCCAGCAGTGAGCCCCAGCGGGGAACCGCCTACGAGCAGTACTTC; CDR3aa: CASSEPQRGTAYEQYF
v_gene: TRBV28; d_gene: NA; j_gene: TRBJ2-2; abundance: many; CDR3nt: TGTGCCAGCAGACTAGGGGACGTCGAGTCCGGGGAGCTGTTTTTT; CDR3aa: CASRLGDVESGELFF
v_gene: TRBV15; d_gene: TRBD1; j_gene: TRBJ1-2; abundance: once; CDR3nt: TGTGCCTCCAGCAGAGACCCAGGGGGCGCTTTGGGTGGCTACACCTTC; CDR3aa: CASSRDPGGALGGYTF
v_gene: TRBV20-1; d_gene: NA; j_gene: TRBJ1-1; abundance: NA; CDR3nt: TGCAGTGTAAGTGGGCTAACGAACACTGAAGCTTTCTTT; CDR3aa: CSVSGLTNTEAFF
v_gene: TRBV7-9; d_gene: TRBD2; j_gene: TRBJ2-7; abundance: many; CDR3nt: TGTGCCAGCAGCTTCGAGGGAGGGGTGAGGTACGAGCAGTACTTC; CDR3aa: CASSFEGGVRYEQYF
v_gene: TRBV29-1; d_gene: TRBD2; j_gene: TRBJ2-5; abundance: many; CDR3nt: TGCAGCGTAGCGGGAGGGCCGACGGAGACCCAGTACTTC; CDR3aa: CSVAGGPTETQYF
v_gene: TRBV20-1; d_gene: NA; j_gene: TRBJ2-2; abundance: NA; CDR3nt: TGCAGTGCTAGAGAAGGTGGGACGGCCGGGGAGCTGTTTTTT; CDR3aa: CSAREGGTAGELFF
v_gene: TRBV6-1; d_gene: NA; j_gene: TRBJ1-3; abundance: few; CDR3nt: TGTGCCAGCAGGCTGGGGGGGGGAGCTGGAAACACCATATATTTT; CDR3aa: CASRLGGGAGNTIYF
v_gene: TRBV19; d_gene: NA; j_gene: TRBJ2-2; abundance: NA; CDR3nt: TGTGCCAGTAGTTTCCCGCAGGGGATCGTCGCCGAGGAGCTGTTTTTT; CDR3aa: CASSFPQGIVAEELFF
v_gene: TRBV6-2/TRBV6-3; d_gene: NA; j_gene: TRBJ2-3; abundance: NA; CDR3nt: TGTGCCAGCAGCCATAACCGGGACGGTAGCACAGATACGCAGTATTTT; CDR3aa: CASSHNRDGSTDTQYF